This T cell receptor (beta chain) emerged from a study of blood T cell repertoires in COVID-19. Profiling relied on immunoSEQ multiplex PCR, and the TCRdb table lists in-frame clones only, not all of them. The sample holds approximately 230,000 clones, approximately 90% seen once. Sequenced: PBMCs or T cells enriched from blood (not recorded which). This sequence was found in a woman in her late teens or twenties who had recovered from COVID-19.

The CDR3 DNA is TGTGCCAGCAAGCCCCCGGGACAGGTAGAGTGGCCCCAGCATTTT. Protein: CASKPPGQVEWPQHF. The genes are TRBV7-6 and TRBJ1-5, with 8 bases lining up with TRBD1. The CDR3 loop spans 15 amino acids. Germline-derived CDR1 and CDR2 are SGHVS and FNYEAQ. The V gene end was trimmed by 7 bases and the J gene end by 9 bases; junction bases not matched to a gene: 14.